This is a list of T cell receptor beta chains from one sample in a study of T cells in Graves' hyperthyroidism and ophthalmopathy. TCRdb recomputed calls from the multiplex PCR reads with MiXCR, one row per CDR3 protein. The table has hundreds of thousands of distinct CDR3 sequences, about 12% seen once. Material: blood. The receptors were sampled from a young woman with Graves' hyperthyroidism. Each CDR3 is given with its conserved first and last residue. A D gene is named only where the DNA matches it firmly. Not every row has a clone size; where given, it reads once, few, many or a size class.

j_call | clone_size | d_call | v_call | cdr3_nt | cdr3_aa
TRBJ2-7 | many | TRBD1 | TRBV28 | TGTGCCAGCAGTTCGTCGGGACAGGGGCCCTACGAGCAGTACTTC | CASSSSGQGPYEQYF
TRBJ2-1 | few | - | TRBV7-3 | TGTGCCAGCTCTCTCGGGACTTTCAACAATGAGCAGTTCTTC | CASSLGTFNNEQFF
TRBJ2-3 | many | TRBD2 | TRBV24-1 | TGTGCCACCGCCCGGGGGGGTACGCAGTATTTT | CATARGGTQYF
TRBJ2-2 | few | - | TRBV6-5 | TGTGCCAGCAGTGTCGACGTCAACACCGGGGAGCTGTTTTTT | CASSVDVNTGELFF
TRBJ2-7 | many | TRBD2 | TRBV5-1 | TGCGCCAGCAGCCCCGGACGGGGGGACGAGCAGTACTTC | CASSPGRGDEQYF
TRBJ1-5 | many | TRBD1 | TRBV10-3 | TGTGCCATCAGTGGAGGGACAGGGGCTCAGCCCCAGCATTTT | CAISGGTGAQPQHF
TRBJ2-1 | many | - | TRBV4-2 | TGTGCCAGCAGCCTAAATCAGAGGTACAATGAGCAGTTCTTC | CASSLNQRYNEQFF
TRBJ2-1 | many | - | TRBV28 | TGTGCCAGCATTGATGGGGCTAGCCCCCGGGCTGAGCAGTTCTTC | CASIDGASPRAEQFF
TRBJ2-1 | many | TRBD2 | TRBV18 | TGTGCCAGCTCAGAGGGACTAGCGGAGCTCAATGAGCAGTTCTTC | CASSEGLAELNEQFF
TRBJ1-1 | many | - | TRBV28 | TGTGCCAGCAGTCTTTCCGTGGCGGCGAACACTGAAGCTTTCTTT | CASSLSVAANTEAFF
TRBJ2-1 | many | - | TRBV7-9 | TGTGCCAGCAGCTTATTGAGCAGGGCGACGGGAAAGGATGGCAATGAGCAGTTCTTC | CASSLLSRATGKDGNEQFF
TRBJ2-5 | many | - | TRBV3-1 | TGTGCCAGCAGCCAAGGGACAGCCCCTTCATTTGAAGAGACCCAGTACTTC | CASSQGTAPSFEETQYF
TRBJ2-5 | many | TRBD2 | TRBV2 | TGTGCCAGCAGACCCGAGCGGGGGGCCGGAGAGACCCAGTACTTC | CASRPERGAGETQYF
TRBJ2-7 | many | - | TRBV4-2 | TGTGCCAGCAGCCACACGGGATCGTACGAGCAGTACTTC | CASSHTGSYEQYF
TRBJ2-7 | many | - | TRBV7-2 | TGTGCCAGCAGTCTGGTGGGGGACGGAGCCTACGAGCAGTACTTC | CASSLVGDGAYEQYF
TRBJ1-1 | many | - | TRBV3-1 | TGTGCCAGCAGCCCCTCCAGGATGAACACTGAAGCTTTCTTT | CASSPSRMNTEAFF
TRBJ1-1 | many | TRBD1 | TRBV5-1 | TGCGCCAGCAGCTTGGCCGACAGGGTCACTGAAGCTTTCTTT | CASSLADRVTEAFF
TRBJ2-1 | - | - | TRBV9 | TGTGCCAGCAGCGTAGGGCGGAGGGGGAATGAGCAGTTCTTC | CASSVGRRGNEQFF
TRBJ2-2 | many | - | TRBV12-3/TRBV12-4 | TGTGCCAGCAGGGGGGGAGTCTCCGGGGAGCTGTTTTTT | CASRGGVSGELFF
TRBJ2-7 | many | - | TRBV20-1 | TGCAGTGCTAGTTTCAACGAGCAGTACTTC | CSASFNEQYF
TRBJ1-3 | - | - | TRBV15 | TGTGCCACCAGGGTTGGAGAGGGGAGAAACACCATATATTTT | CATRVGEGRNTIYF
TRBJ2-3 | - | - | TRBV10-3 | TGTGCCATACTAGGCAGGGCGGCAGATACGCAGTATTTT | CAILGRAADTQYF
TRBJ2-3 | - | TRBD1 | TRBV7-3 | TGTGCCAGCAGCTCGGGACAGAGTAGCACAGATACGCAGTATTTT | CASSSGQSSTDTQYF
TRBJ1-5 | few | - | TRBV18 | TGTGCCAGCTCACCAGGGGATCAGCCCCAGCATTTT | CASSPGDQPQHF
TRBJ1-2 | few | - | TRBV6-1 | TGTGCCAGCACTGTAGCCGACTATTATGGCTACACCTTC | CASTVADYYGYTF
TRBJ2-7 | many | TRBD1 | TRBV4-3 | TGCGCCAGCAGCCAGATTCCGGGACAGGGGGCCGGCGAGCAGTACTTC | CASSQIPGQGAGEQYF
TRBJ2-2 | many | TRBD2 | TRBV2 | TGTGCCAGCAGTGAATGGACCGGGACTAGCGGGGGCGGGGAGCTGTTTTTT | CASSEWTGTSGGGELFF
TRBJ2-5 | many | - | TRBV5-1 | TGCGCCAGCAGTCCGCTCTTCTCGGGAGCGGAGACCCAGTACTTC | CASSPLFSGAETQYF